Shown below are 24 T cell receptor beta chains from a single sample sequenced in a study of OX40 agonist ivuxolimab in advanced cancers. This table comes from immunoSEQ multiplex PCR, and its TCRdb copy is limited to in-frame clones, with some not included. The sample records about 22,000 clones, 70% to 90% being singletons. The material was CD4+ or CD8+ T cells sorted from blood, obtained in a trial of the OX40 agonist ivuxolimab. The receptors come from an adult with an advanced solid tumor such as melanoma, head and neck, liver or kidney cancer.

This chain joins TRBV13 and TRBJ1-6, with 11 nucleotides matching TRBD1. CDR3 size: 15 residues. The V gene's germline CDR1 is PRHDT and CDR2 FYEKMQ (reference sequence). Germline trimming cut 5 bases from V and 10 bases from J; bases unmatched to any gene: 7. CDR3 region: CASSQGTGGRSPLHF. In DNA form, the CDR3 reads TGTGCCAGCAGCCAAGGGACAGGGGGTAGGTCACCCCTCCACTTT.

The chain is built from TRBV27 and TRBJ2-2; a weak D match, TRBD1 (6 bases). Germline V gene sequence: CDR1 MNHEY, CDR2 SMNVEV (reference sequence). CDR3 length equals 15 residues. Trimming removed 6 bases at V and 1 base at J, with 12 bases between. CDR3 loop: CASSTGTLNTGELFF. CDR3 nucleotide sequence: TGTGCCAGCAGCACCGGGACACTGAACACCGGGGAGCTGTTTTTT.

CDR3 sequence (DNA): TGTGCCAGCAGCGTAGGGGGAGAGCAGTTCTTC. Protein: CASSVGGEQFF. The chain carries TRBV9 and TRBJ2-1; D is unresolved. Germline V gives CDR1 SGDLS, CDR2 YYNGEE. This CDR3 has 11 residues. V lost 0 bases to trimming and J lost 10 bases, with 5 bases between them.

This chain joins TRBV7-9 and TRBJ2-2; D is possibly TRBD1 or TRBD2 (6 bases each). V lost 5 bases and J lost 6, with 10 bases in between. The CDR3 contains 13 residues. Germline lookup yields CDR1 SEHNR and CDR2 FQNEAQ (reference sequence). The CDR3 nucleotides are TGTGCCAGCAGCCCCGGGGGCGCCGGGGAGCTGTTTTTT. It codes for CASSPGGAGELFF.

This chain joins TRBV6-5 and TRBJ1-1; 8 nucleotides align to TRBD1. The CDR3 runs to 12 residues. The V and J ends lost 5 bases and 9 bases, in that order; junction bases with no gene match: 5. The germline CDR1 and CDR2 sequences are MNHEY and SVGAGI. This CDR3 is CASSTGTGKAFF. The CDR3 nucleotides are TGTGCCAGCAGTACCGGGACAGGTAAAGCTTTCTTT.

This clone was detected once. V and J are TRBV6-5 and TRBJ2-1; D is unclear. CDR1 and CDR2 (germline): MNHEY, SVGAGI. The length of the CDR3 is 12 residues. The V gene lost 8 bases and the J gene lost 9 bases, with 14 bases spanning the gap. The CDR3, as DNA: TGTGCCAGCTCGTCTAGAAGAGGTGAGCAGTTCTTC. Translated: CASSSRRGEQFF.

V usage is TRBV7-2 and J usage is TRBJ2-3; 9 bases are shared with TRBD1. Looked up from germline, CDR1 is SGHTA and CDR2 is FQGNSA. The CDR3 runs to 15 residues. The trim removed 5 bases at V and 3 bases at J, leaving 6 bases unmatched. The CDR3 spells CASSLGDRETDTQYF. The CDR3 bases are TGTGCCAGCAGCCTAGGGGACAGGGAAACAGATACGCAGTATTTT.

The chain is built from TRBV27 and TRBJ2-1, with D possibly matching TRBD2 (5 bases). Germline CDR1 and CDR2: MNHEY and SMNVEV (reference sequence). CDR3 length equals 15 residues. Trimming removed 9 bases at V and 5 bases at J, with 20 bases between. CDR3 loop: CARGDKGPFDNEQFF. The CDR3 nucleotides are TGTGCCAGGGGAGACAAGGGCCCGTTTGACAATGAGCAGTTCTTC.

The chain is built from TRBV6-5 and TRBJ1-1, with D unresolved. The CDR3 has 12 residues. Germline lookup yields CDR1 MNHEY and CDR2 SVGAGI. V lost 4 bases and J 1 base, leaving 4 bases between the germline ends. The CDR3 nucleotides read TGTGCCAGCAGTTGGTCGAACACTGAAGCTTTCTTT. Its translation: CASSWSNTEAFF.

V usage is TRBV7-2 and J usage is TRBJ2-1; 9 nucleotides align to TRBD2. Germline CDR1 SGHTA, CDR2 FQGNSA. The CDR3 totals 14 residues. The ends lost 4 bases at V and 7 bases at J; junction bases unmatched: 5. The CDR3: CASSSGLALNEQFF. CDR3 DNA: TGTGCCAGCAGCTCGGGACTAGCCTTGAATGAGCAGTTCTTC. Full variable domain (outside the CDR3, taken from reference TRBV7-2 and TRBJ2-1): GAGVSQSPSNKVTEKGKDVELRCDPISGHTALYWYRQSLGQGLEFLIYFQGNSAPDKSGLPSDRFSAERTGGSVSTLTIQRTQQEDSAVYLCASSSGLALNEQFFGPGTRLTVL.

This clone is categorized as large. The chain has TRBV19 and TRBJ1-1; D call uncertain. This CDR3 spans 13 amino acids. Between the trimmed V and J ends, which lost 3 bases and 4 bases, there was a span of 9 bases. Looked up from germline, CDR1 is LNHDA and CDR2 is SQIVND (reference sequence). CDR3 DNA: TGTGCCAGTAGTATTGGCAAGGGCACTGAAGCTTTCTTT. It codes for CASSIGKGTEAFF.

The CDR3: CASSLSTGQVTYEQYF. In nucleotides, the CDR3 is TGTGCCAGCAGTTTATCTACGGGACAGGTTACCTACGAGCAGTACTTC. This sequence joins TRBV27 and TRBJ2-7; 8 nucleotides match TRBD1. This CDR3 has 16 amino acids. V trimming: 0 bases; J trimming: 2 bases; junction bases outside the gene matches: 6. Germline-derived CDR1 and CDR2 are MNHEY and SMNVEV (reference sequence).

The chain carries TRBV4-1 and TRBJ1-1, with a weak D call TRBD1 (6 bases). Germline V gene sequence: CDR1 MGHRA, CDR2 YSYEKL. This CDR3 region has 18 residues. Trimming took off 0 bases at V and 0 bases at J, with 17 bases between the two ends. CDR3 DNA: TGCGCCAGCAGCCAAGATAGCAGGGGTTATCCTCTGAACACTGAAGCTTTCTTT. It encodes CASSQDSRGYPLNTEAFF.

J is TRBJ2-5 and V is TRBV7-9; 10 bases line up with TRBD1. V lost 2 bases and J lost 2; bases outside the gene matches: 5. CDR3 length equals 16 residues. Germline loops: CDR1 SEHNR, CDR2 FQNEAQ (reference sequence). CDR3 in amino acids: CASSLSRDRGQETQYF. CDR3 sequence (DNA): TGTGCCAGCAGCTTAAGCCGGGACAGGGGTCAAGAGACCCAGTACTTC. Looking up the rest from reference TRBV7-9 and TRBJ2-5 gives the full variable domain: DTGVSQNPRHKITKRGQNVTFRCDPISEHNRLYWYRQTLGQGPEFLTYFQNEAQLEKSRLLSDRFSAERPKGSFSTLEIQRTEQGDSAMYLCASSLSRDRGQETQYFGPGTRLLVL.

The rearrangement links TRBV29-1 to TRBJ1-2, with D perhaps TRBD1 (5 bases). The germline CDR1 and CDR2 sequences are SQVTM and ANQGSEA. The CDR3 runs to 13 residues. Trimming pared 6 bases from V and 4 bases from J, leaving 15 bases between. CDR3 region: CSVPSTETYGYTF. Here the CDR3 DNA reads TGCAGCGTACCTTCGACAGAAACCTATGGCTACACCTTC.

The rearrangement uses TRBV5-5 and TRBJ2-7, with 10 positions matching TRBD2. CDR1 is SGHKS and CDR2 is YYEKEE in the germline V gene (reference sequence). Trimming took 4 bases from V and 2 from J; bases not matched to a gene: 3. The CDR3 sequence is 14 residues long. In DNA form, the CDR3 reads TGTGCCAGCAGCCACCTAGCGGGGGCCTACGAGCAGTACTTC. This gives the protein CASSHLAGAYEQYF.

The chain couples TRBV7-9 to TRBJ1-1, with D unclear. Germline V lookup: CDR1 SEHNR, CDR2 FQNEAQ (reference sequence). This CDR3 region has 12 residues. The V end was cut by 6 bases, the J end by 6 bases, with 11 bases between. CDR3 in DNA: TGTGCCAGCAGTTATGAGGTCGCTGAAGCTTTCTTT. Amino acids: CASSYEVAEAFF.

V is TRBV19 and J is TRBJ2-7; 7 positions agree with TRBD1. The ends lost 6 bases at V and 6 bases at J; junction bases unmatched: 14. The length of the CDR3 is 15 residues. The germline V gene encodes CDR1 LNHDA and CDR2 SQIVND (reference sequence). The CDR3 bases are TGTGCCAGTAGCCCGTCCGGGACAGCCCCCTCCGAGCAGTACTTC. This translates into CASSPSGTAPSEQYF.

The chain has TRBV11-2 and TRBJ1-3, with TRBD1 as a possible D gene (5 bases). The CDR3 is made up of 18 amino acids. CDR1 and CDR2 from the germline V gene are SGHAT and FQNNGV. V lost 5 bases and J lost 0, with 20 bases in between. The CDR3 DNA follows: TGTGCCAGCAGCCTAGGCACTTCCAGGGTGTTCTCTGGAAACACCATATATTTT. It yields the protein CASSLGTSRVFSGNTIYF.

The J gene is TRBJ2-7, the V gene TRBV6-5; 7 nucleotides agree with TRBD1. Per germline, CDR1 MNHEY and CDR2 SVGAGI. The CDR3 runs to 11 residues. CDR3 sequence reads: CVFQGAYEQYF. CDR3 bases: TGTGTATTTCAGGGGGCCTACGAGCAGTACTTC.

The rearrangement joins TRBV2 to TRBJ1-5; a possible D gene is TRBD1 (5 bases). CDR1 is SNHLY and CDR2 is FYNNEI in the germline V gene. The V end was cut by 6 bases, the J end by 6 bases, with 18 bases between. There are 15 residues in the CDR3. The CDR3 DNA is TGTGCCAGCAGGCGTGGGGCGGAAAAGGGTCAGCCCCAGCATTTT. Translated, it gives CASRRGAEKGQPQHF. The variable domain in full, with the rest retrieved from reference TRBV2 and TRBJ1-5, is EPEVTQTPSHQVTQMGQEVILRCVPISNHLYFYWYRQILGQKVEFLVSFYNNEISEKSEIFDDQFSVERPDGSNFTLKIRSTKLEDSAMYFCASRRGAEKGQPQHFGDGTRLSIL.

The chain links TRBV7-3 to TRBJ2-2; 10 bases fit TRBD2. This CDR3 has 16 amino acids. In germline, CDR1 is SGHTA, CDR2 FQGTGA. Trimming took 5 bases from V and 6 from J; bases not matched to a gene: 9. For the CDR3, the DNA is TGTGCCAGCAGCGAAGCGGGGGGGTTGATCCCCGGGGAGCTGTTTTTT. The encoded protein is CASSEAGGLIPGELFF. The full variable domain, rest sourced from reference TRBV7-3 and TRBJ2-2, is GAGVSQTPSNKVTEKGKYVELRCDPISGHTALYWYRQSLGQGPEFLIYFQGTGAADDSGLPNDRFFAVRPEGSVSTLKIQRTERGDSAVYLCASSEAGGLIPGELFFGEGSRLTVL.

This chain connects TRBV9 to TRBJ2-5; 11 positions agree with TRBD2. The CDR3 runs to 15 residues. V was pared by 6 bases and J by 2 bases, with 6 bases of the junction left unmatched. Germline V gene lookup returns CDR1 SGDLS and CDR2 YYNGEE. In DNA form, the CDR3 reads TGTGCCAGCAACCCGACTAGCGGGGATCAAGAGACCCAGTACTTC. Its translation is CASNPTSGDQETQYF.

The rearrangement joins TRBV6-1 to TRBJ1-2, with D possibly being TRBD1 (6 bases). The V end was cut by 3 bases, the J end by 7 bases, with 18 bases between. CDR1 is MNHNS, CDR2 SASEGT, per germline. This CDR3 is built from 15 residues. The CDR3 nucleotides read TGTGCCAGCAGTGACGAACAGGGCGGAGTAGTTGGCTACACCTTC. The encoded protein is CASSDEQGGVVGYTF.